The 32 T cell receptor beta chains presented below share a single source sample, sequenced in a study of molecular identifiers for immune sequencing clone quantification. From the PCR reads, TCRdb called clonotypes with MiXCR, one entry per CDR3 protein. The top ten clones hold about 0.79% of a sample with 300,000 to 400,000 distinct CDR3 sequences, about a fifth of them seen once. The sequenced sample was naive CD8+ T cells from blood, with Jurkat cell RNA spiked in. Documented subset: FACS-sorted CD8+CD4-CCR7+CD45RA+ naive T cells. Every receptor here comes from a human donor in good health. Some libraries in this study had Jurkat cell RNA spiked in.

In its sample, this clonotype was seen many times. This chain joins TRBV7-2 and TRBJ2-3; D may be TRBD2 (6 bases). V was pared by 1 base and J by 2 bases, with 16 bases between. Germline V gene sequence: CDR1 SGHTA, CDR2 FQGNSA. This CDR3 comprises 17 residues. The CDR3 nucleotides read TGTGCCAGCAGCTTAGATGGCGCGGGGTCCCTCACAGATACGCAGTATTTT. It specifies CASSLDGAGSLTDTQYF.

A word on this clonotype: Possible read error: a much larger clone is one base away. The chain has TRBV4-1 and TRBJ2-7, with D perhaps assigned TRBD1 or TRBD2 (5 bases each). V lost 4 bases and J lost 5, with 12 bases in between. Germline V CDR1 and CDR2: MGHRA, YSYEKL. The CDR3 runs 13 residues. The CDR3 spells CASSPGRGHEQYF. The CDR3 bases are TGCGCCAGCAGCCCCGGACGGGGCCACGAGCAGTACTTC.

This chain joins TRBV6-1 and TRBJ1-1; 9 positions match TRBD1. Germline V lookup: CDR1 MNHNS, CDR2 SASEGT. After removal of 4 bases from V and 1 base from J, the junction contained 10 bases not matched to a gene. The CDR3 has 17 amino acids. CDR3 DNA sequence: TGTGCCAGCAGTGGGGCGGGACAGGGTTTTTGGAACACTGAAGCTTTCTTT. Protein product: CASSGAGQGFWNTEAFF.

This clonotype was detected many times. The rearrangement uses TRBV19 and TRBJ2-3, with D hard to call. The CDR3 has 12 amino acids. Germline values: CDR1 LNHDA, CDR2 SQIVND (reference sequence). The germline V and J ends were trimmed by 5 bases and 9 bases, with 12 bases remaining between them. CDR3 loop: CASSPRSLTQYF. CDR3 nucleotide sequence: TGTGCCAGTAGTCCGAGGTCGTTAACGCAGTATTTT.

The table lists this clonotype with many counts. The V call is TRBV30, the J call TRBJ2-3; 12 positions match TRBD1. J gave up 3 bases and V 8 bases, and 9 bases lay outside the gene matches. The germline V gene encodes CDR1 GTSNPN and CDR2 SVGIG (reference sequence). This CDR3 region has 15 residues. The CDR3 DNA reads as TGTGCCAGCTCTCCGGGACAGGGGGCAACAGATACGCAGTATTTT. Amino acids: CASSPGQGATDTQYF.

In this sample, this clonotype turned up many times. The chain recombines TRBV7-6 with TRBJ1-1; no clear D gene. V lost 0 bases and J lost 4, with 15 bases in between. Germline assignment: CDR1 SGHVS and CDR2 FNYEAQ. The CDR3 is 16 residues long. The CDR3 sequence: CASSLAPGGHTTEAFF. In nucleotides, the CDR3 is TGTGCCAGCAGCTTAGCCCCCGGCGGGCACACCACTGAAGCTTTCTTT. Supplemented by reference TRBV7-6 and TRBJ1-1, the full variable domain reads GAGVSQSPRYKVTKRGQDVALRCDPISGHVSLYWYRQALGQGPEFLTYFNYEAQQDKSGLPNDRFSAERPEGSISTLTIQRTEQRDSAMYRCASSLAPGGHTTEAFFGQGTRLTVV.

With respect to this clonotype: A clone one base away is much larger, so this may be a read error. V and J are TRBV28 and TRBJ2-7, with 16 nucleotides matching TRBD2. CDR3 length: 13 residues. Germline CDR1 MDHEN, CDR2 SYDVKM. CDR3 region: CATFKRGLAGGLF. As DNA, the CDR3 is TGTGCCACCTTTAAAAGGGGACTAGCGGGAGGGCTCTTC. Combining the CDR3 with reference TRBV28 and TRBJ2-7 gives the whole variable domain DVKVTQSSRYLVKRTGEKVFLECVQDMDHENMFWYRQDPGLGLRLIYFSYDVKMKEKGDIPEGYSVSREKKERFSLILESASTNQTSMYLCATFKRGLAGGLFGPGTRLTVT.

Ten or more counts support this clonotype. The rearrangement links TRBV12-3 or TRBV12-4 to TRBJ2-3; 14 bases are shared with TRBD2. The CDR3 extends over 15 amino acids. J was trimmed by 7 bases and V by 6 bases; bases with no gene match: 6. The CDR3 DNA reads TGTGCCAGCAGGGGGACTAGCGGGGGTTTTAATACGCAGTATTTT. Residues: CASRGTSGGFNTQYF.

This clonotype was seen repeatedly, ten times or more. The chain couples TRBV12-3 or TRBV12-4 to TRBJ1-1; D not certain. The CDR3 runs to 15 residues. Trimming left V 6 bases short and J 0 bases short, with 14 bases between. The CDR3: CASRPLLGMNTEAFF. The CDR3 DNA reads TGTGCCAGCAGACCTCTCCTTGGGATGAACACTGAAGCTTTCTTT.

This clonotype occurred many times. This chain joins TRBV7-9 and TRBJ1-1; TRBD1 might be the D (6 bases). The CDR3 runs 15 residues. The germline V gene encodes CDR1 SEHNR and CDR2 FQNEAQ (reference sequence). Deletions cut 5 bases from V and 5 bases from J, with 18 bases between. In nucleotides, the CDR3 is TGTGCCAGCAGCCCGGGCGAGGGGGGAGGTACTGAAGCTTTCTTT. Protein: CASSPGEGGGTEAFF.

This clonotype was seen repeatedly, ten times or more. The rearrangement joins TRBV7-3 to TRBJ1-1; D unclear. CDR3 size: 16 residues. With 1 base removed from V and 3 bases from J, the gap between germline ends came to 15 bases. CDR1 and CDR2 from the germline V gene are SGHTA and FQGTGA. DNA for the CDR3: TGTGCCAGCAGCTTAATTAGCGCCATCGCGGACACTGAAGCTTTCTTT. The encoded protein is CASSLISAIADTEAFF.

This clonotype was found many times. This rearrangement joins TRBV5-8 to TRBJ1-1; no clear D gene. The CDR3 has 13 amino acids. Germline-derived CDR1 and CDR2 are SGHTS and YDEGEE. Trimming cost V 4 bases and J 3 bases, with 10 bases left between them. The CDR3 bases are TGTGCCAGCAGCCCAAAGGGATACACTGAAGCTTTCTTT. It specifies CASSPKGYTEAFF.

For this clonotype: This may come from a read error, since a much larger clone is one base off. J is TRBJ1-4 and V is TRBV2, with 7 positions matching TRBD1. Germline CDR1 SNHLY, CDR2 FYNNEI. The CDR3 is 19 amino acids. CDR3 DNA: TGTACCAGCGAGGCGATAACCGGGACAGCGATTACAACTAATGAAAAACTGTTTTTT. This encodes CTSEAITGTAITTNEKLFF.

This clonotype was detected many times. This sequence joins TRBV12-3 or TRBV12-4 and TRBJ1-1; no firm D call. The ends were cut back, 3 bases at V and 6 bases at J, with 5 bases in the middle. CDR3 length: 11 residues. The DNA of the CDR3 is TGTGCCAGCAGTTTCGGGTCTGAAGCTTTCTTT. Translation: CASSFGSEAFF.

In regard to this clonotype: A much larger clone is a single base away; this may be a read error. Given the absence of the conserved phenylalanine or tryptophan at the CDR3 end, a read error is likely. This sequence joins TRBV30 and TRBJ2-7; either TRBD1 or TRBD2 may supply D (6 bases each). Trimming pared 0 bases from V and 9 bases from J, leaving 12 bases between. Germline CDR1 reads GTSNPN; CDR2 reads SVGIG (reference sequence). The CDR3 covers 12 residues. The CDR3 region has the DNA TGTGCCTGGAGTGTACGAGGGGGGTGGCAGTACTCC. Amino acid sequence: CAWSVRGGWQYS.

This clonotype was counted many times. The chain employs TRBV11-2 and TRBJ2-2; D is uncertain. This CDR3 is built from 12 residues. Trimming took off 3 bases at V and 6 bases at J, with 5 bases between the two ends. Germline V gives CDR1 SGHAT, CDR2 FQNNGV. The CDR3 DNA is TGTGCCAGCAGCTTTGGAGCCGGGGAGCTGTTTTTT. Its translation: CASSFGAGELFF.

This clonotype was observed at least ten times. The chain employs TRBV12-3 or TRBV12-4 and TRBJ2-7; D may be TRBD1 (5 bases). V lost 2 bases and J 5 bases, leaving 10 bases between the germline ends. The CDR3 spans 13 residues. CDR3 protein: CASSLMGPHEQYF. CDR3 bases: TGTGCCAGCAGTTTAATGGGGCCCCACGAGCAGTACTTC.

The chain joins TRBV27 to TRBJ1-4; tentatively, D is TRBD1 (6 bases). The CDR3 is 17 amino acids. V was pared by 6 bases and J by 6 bases, with 23 bases between. Germline CDR1 is MNHEY and CDR2 is SMNVEV (reference sequence). The CDR3 loop is CASRETRFGGLYEKLFF. The CDR3, as DNA: TGTGCCAGCAGGGAGACGCGCTTTGGGGGCTTATATGAAAAACTGTTTTTT.

The chain is built from TRBV7-9 and TRBJ2-2; unclear D gene. The germline CDR1 and CDR2 sequences are SEHNR and FQNEAQ (reference sequence). Trimming took off 6 bases at V and 0 bases at J, with 5 bases between the two ends. The CDR3 loop spans 13 amino acids. CDR3 nucleotides: TGTGCCAGCAGACCATCGAACACCGGGGAGCTGTTTTTT. Translating it yields CASRPSNTGELFF.

Note on this clonotype: This may stem from a read error, because a much larger clone lies one nucleotide away. The chain couples TRBV6-5 to TRBJ2-7; D is unresolved. Germline CDR1 and CDR2: MNHEY and SVGAGI. Trimming removed 3 bases at V and 0 bases at J, with 12 bases between. The CDR3 is 15 amino acids. The chain's CDR3 is CASSYSARSSYEQYF. CDR3 in DNA: TGTGCCAGCAGTTATAGTGCGAGGAGCTCCTACGAGCAGTACTTC.

This clonotype has a count of ten or more. The gene calls are TRBV13 and TRBJ2-3, with TRBD2 identical over 10 bases. The CDR3 spans 17 residues. Germline V lookup: CDR1 PRHDT, CDR2 FYEKMQ (reference sequence). V shed 4 bases and J 3 bases; nucleotides not matched to a gene: 10. CDR3 region: CASSWGASGGLTDTQYF. CDR3 bases: TGTGCCAGCAGCTGGGGAGCTAGCGGGGGCTTGACAGATACGCAGTATTTT.

Details on this clonotype: Its ends do not fully match the called genes, so a read error is possible. This chain links TRBV6-1 with TRBJ2-7, with 7 positions matching TRBD1. The CDR3 spans 13 residues. Germline CDR1 and CDR2: MNHNS and SASEGT. This CDR3 is CASRDRGNYKQYF. The CDR3 DNA reads TGTGCCAGTAGGGACAGAGGAAACTACAAGCAGTACTTC.

This clonotype appeared many times. This chain joins TRBV7-2 and TRBJ2-3; TRBD2 matches at 9 bases. Losses at the gene ends were 2 bases for V and 4 bases for J; bases not matched to a gene: 7. CDR1 SGHTA and CDR2 FQGNSA come from the germline V gene. CDR3 size: 16 residues. This CDR3 is CASSLRRGGVSDTQYF. CDR3 bases: TGTGCCAGCAGCTTACGGCGGGGGGGCGTCTCAGATACGCAGTATTTT.

With regard to this clonotype: The missing conserved phenylalanine or tryptophan at the end of this CDR3 makes a read error likely. V usage is TRBV14 and J usage is TRBJ2-3; D not certain. There are 15 residues in the CDR3. Per the germline V gene, CDR1 is SGHDN and CDR2 is FVKESK. V gave up 0 bases and J gave up 0 bases, with 7 bases separating them. Here the CDR3 reads CASSQDQQSTDTQYS. The CDR3 nucleotides read TGTGCCAGCAGCCAAGACCAGCAAAGCACAGATACGCAGTATTCT.

Note on this clonotype: This may be a read error: a much more frequent sequence differs by one nucleotide. The chain employs TRBV6-5 and TRBJ2-2; 9 bases match TRBD2. CDR3 length equals 16 residues. The germline V gene encodes CDR1 MNHEY and CDR2 SVGAGI. The CDR3 DNA sequence: TGTGCCAGCAGTCAACTGAGCGGGGGGAACACCGGGGAGCTGGTTTTT. Translation: CASSQLSGGNTGELVF.

This clonotype was picked up many times. This chain connects TRBV12-3 or TRBV12-4 to TRBJ2-5, with unresolved D. This CDR3 comprises 15 residues. V lost 1 base, J lost 9 bases, and 18 bases lay in between. DNA of the CDR3: TGTGCCAGCAGTTTAGTTCTCGCCATTGCCGCGGCCCAGTACTTC. It yields the protein CASSLVLAIAAAQYF.

Comments on this clonotype: A much larger clone differs by one base, so this may be a read error. The V and J genes are TRBV19 and TRBJ2-6; tentative D call: TRBD2 (6 bases). The CDR3 covers 14 residues. Germline V CDR1 and CDR2: LNHDA, SQIVND (reference sequence). The CDR3, as DNA: TGTGCCAGTAGTGGGGGGACTGGGGCCACCGTCCTGACTTTC. Protein product: CASSGGTGATVLTF.

Concerning this clonotype itself: Since a much larger clone is just one base distant, this may be a read error. The chain links TRBV9 to TRBJ2-1; D gene ambiguous. The CDR3 consists of 13 residues. Germline lookup yields CDR1 SGDLS and CDR2 YYNGEE. Trimming cost V 0 bases and J 9 bases, with 10 bases left between them. CDR3 loop: CASSVAGLCEQFF. Here the CDR3 DNA reads TGTGCCAGCAGCGTAGCGGGCCTATGTGAGCAGTTCTTC.

With respect to this clonotype: A much more abundant neighbour one base away suggests this may be a read error. The chain recombines TRBV27 with TRBJ2-1; D is ambiguous. The CDR3 sequence is 13 residues long. Germline-derived CDR1 and CDR2 are MNHEY and SMNVEV (reference sequence). The CDR3 region is CASRQYSHNEQFF. CDR3 coding DNA: TGTGCCAGCAGGCAGTACTCCCACAATGAGCAGTTCTTC.

This clonotype was seen a handful of times. The chain combines TRBV9 with TRBJ2-5; perhaps TRBD1 as D (6 bases). Germline assignment: CDR1 SGDLS and CDR2 YYNGEE. V lost 3 bases, J lost 0 bases, and 9 bases lay in between. The CDR3 has 14 amino acids. The CDR3 reads CASSADSYQETQYF. The CDR3 region has the DNA TGTGCCAGCAGCGCGGACAGCTACCAAGAGACCCAGTACTTC.

This clonotype was detected many times. This rearrangement joins TRBV20-1 to TRBJ1-1, with D unclear. The V gene's germline CDR1 is DFQATT and CDR2 SNEGSKA (reference sequence). V lost 1 base and J 5 bases, leaving 2 bases between the germline ends. This CDR3 spans 10 amino acids. Here the CDR3 DNA reads TGCAGTGCTAGAGGTACTGAAGCTTTCTTT. Residues: CSARGTEAFF.

This clonotype was seen just once. This chain joins TRBV2 and TRBJ1-2, with D uncertain. The germline V gene encodes CDR1 SNHLY and CDR2 FYNNEI. The CDR3 sequence is 14 residues long. V was pared by 0 bases and J by 4 bases, with 9 bases between. CDR3 sequence: CASSEAYSFYGYTF. For the CDR3, the DNA is TGTGCCAGCAGTGAAGCGTACAGTTTCTATGGCTACACCTTC.